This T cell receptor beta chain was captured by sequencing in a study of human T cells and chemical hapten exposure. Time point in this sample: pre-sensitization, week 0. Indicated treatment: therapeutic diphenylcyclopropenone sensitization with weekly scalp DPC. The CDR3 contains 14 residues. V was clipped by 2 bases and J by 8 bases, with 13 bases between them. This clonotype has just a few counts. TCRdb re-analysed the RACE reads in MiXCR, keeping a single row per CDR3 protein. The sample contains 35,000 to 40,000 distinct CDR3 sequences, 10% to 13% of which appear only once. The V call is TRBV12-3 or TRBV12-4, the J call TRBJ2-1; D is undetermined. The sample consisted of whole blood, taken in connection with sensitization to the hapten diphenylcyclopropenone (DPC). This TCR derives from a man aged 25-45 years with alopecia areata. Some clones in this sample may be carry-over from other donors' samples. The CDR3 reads CASSLLAHRDEQFF. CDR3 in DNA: TGTGCCAGCAGTTTATTGGCCCATCGGGATGAGCAGTTCTTC.